Following are 26 T cell receptor beta chains from one sample sequenced in a study of blood T cell repertoires in COVID-19. Libraries were prepared by immunoSEQ multiplex PCR; TCRdb keeps only in-frame clonotypes and omits some of them. The table shows roughly 200,000 clones, with 70% to 90% occurring only once. Sequenced material: peripheral blood. The origin of the receptors is a woman aged 18-30 years who had recovered from COVID-19.

V gene TRBV5-1 combines with J gene TRBJ2-2, with TRBD1 matching over 8 bases. The V gene's germline CDR1 is SGHRS and CDR2 YFSETQ. The CDR3 totals 18 residues. V shed 5 bases, J shed 3 bases, and the junction held 15 bases outside the gene matches. The CDR3 region is CASSSDRALLAYTGELFF. The CDR3 DNA reads as TGCGCCAGCAGTTCGGACAGGGCACTTTTGGCGTACACCGGGGAGCTGTTTTTT.

The J gene is TRBJ2-3, the V gene TRBV4-3, with D maybe TRBD2 (5 bases). Between the trimmed V and J ends, which lost 1 base and 1 base, there was a span of 12 bases. Germline CDR1 reads LGHNA; CDR2 reads YSLEER. This CDR3 has 16 residues. The CDR3 loop is CASSQVRSSGTDTQYF. The CDR3 DNA follows: TGCGCCAGCAGCCAAGTTCGGAGTAGCGGCACAGATACGCAGTATTTT.

The rearrangement uses TRBV25-1 and TRBJ2-5; 8 bases match TRBD1. CDR3 length equals 14 residues. J lost 3 bases, V lost 3 bases, and 3 bases had no gene match. Germline V gene lookup returns CDR1 MGHDK and CDR2 SYGVNS. CDR3 in amino acids: CASSDRTGKETQYF. For the CDR3, the DNA is TGTGCCAGCAGTGATCGGACAGGGAAAGAGACCCAGTACTTC.

The chain uses TRBV4-3 and TRBJ2-5; perhaps TRBD1 as D (5 bases). Trimming stripped 7 bases from V and 2 bases from J, with 14 bases between. Germline V gene sequence: CDR1 LGHNA, CDR2 YSLEER. This CDR3 is built from 14 residues. The CDR3 here is CASNSHRGQETQYF. For the CDR3, the DNA is TGCGCCAGCAATTCGCATAGGGGACAAGAGACCCAGTACTTC.

This chain connects TRBV6-2 or TRBV6-3 to TRBJ2-7; no clear D. Trimming left V 5 bases short and J 0 bases short, with 14 bases between. Per germline, CDR1 MNHEY and CDR2 SVGEGT. CDR3 length equals 15 residues. CDR3 residues: CASSPTIAVSYEQYF. The CDR3 bases are TGTGCCAGCAGTCCCACGATAGCTGTCTCCTACGAGCAGTACTTC.

This chain uses TRBV6-2 or TRBV6-3 with TRBJ1-5; TRBD1 agrees at 7 bases. CDR1 MNHEY and CDR2 SVGEGT come from the germline V gene. This CDR3 spans 14 amino acids. V shed 2 bases, J shed 7 bases, and the junction held 5 bases outside the gene matches. The CDR3 region is CASSYIGGDQPQHF. The CDR3 nucleotides read TGTGCCAGCAGTTACATAGGGGGCGACCAGCCCCAGCATTTT.

This clone has just one count. J is TRBJ2-7 and V is TRBV6-2 or TRBV6-3, with TRBD2 identical over 11 bases. The V segment lost 6 bases and the J segment 5 bases; nucleotides outside the gene matches: 9. The CDR3 has 15 residues. Germline CDR1 and CDR2: MNHEY and SVGEGT. CDR3 in amino acids: CASSPRLAGSNEQYF. CDR3 sequence (DNA): TGTGCCAGCAGCCCTCGACTAGCGGGAAGCAACGAGCAGTACTTC.

The sample holds a few counts of this clone. The V call is TRBV18, the J call TRBJ2-7, with 8 positions matching TRBD1. V lost 5 bases to trimming and J lost 3 bases; unmatched junction nucleotides: 12. Germline V lookup: CDR1 KGHSH, CDR2 LQKENI. This CDR3 comprises 16 residues. CDR3: CASSMTRAGGSYEQYF. For the CDR3, the DNA is TGTGCCAGCTCAATGACACGGGCAGGGGGCAGCTACGAGCAGTACTTC.

J is TRBJ1-1 and V is TRBV30; the D gene is possibly TRBD1 (5 bases). The CDR3 is 13 amino acids. Germline CDR1 GTSNPN, CDR2 SVGIG (reference sequence). As DNA, the CDR3 is TGTGCATGCCCGAGATGGGGGGTAACTGAAGCTTTCTTT. Translation: CACPRWGVTEAFF.

The V and J genes are TRBV6-2 or TRBV6-3 and TRBJ1-4, with D possibly TRBD1 on 6 matching bases. Germline V gives CDR1 MNHEY, CDR2 SVGEGT. The V and J ends lost 5 bases and 0 bases respectively, with 7 bases between them. The CDR3 loop spans 14 amino acids. CDR3 loop: CASSRQATNEKLFF. CDR3 in DNA: TGTGCCAGCAGTCGACAGGCAACTAATGAAAAACTGTTTTTT.

The chain links TRBV11-3 to TRBJ2-7, with 7 bases that match TRBD2. Looked up from germline, CDR1 is SGHNT and CDR2 is YENEEA. The ends lost 5 bases at V and 1 base at J; junction bases unmatched: 8. The CDR3 consists of 15 residues. In DNA form, the CDR3 reads TGTGCCAGCAGCCCGGGAGGCGGCAGGTCCTACGAGCAGTACTTC. Encoded protein: CASSPGGGRSYEQYF.

The rearrangement joins TRBV6-1 to TRBJ1-2; D gene uncertain. The CDR3 covers 14 residues. V gave up 2 bases and J gave up 5 bases, with 12 bases separating them. Per germline, CDR1 MNHNS and CDR2 SASEGT. The CDR3 protein is CASSERWAVYGYTF. CDR3 DNA: TGTGCCAGCAGTGAAAGGTGGGCAGTATATGGCTACACCTTC.

V usage is TRBV5-5 and J usage is TRBJ1-1; D uncertain. From germline, CDR1 is SGHKS and CDR2 YYEKEE (reference sequence). V lost 0 bases to trimming and J lost 2 bases, with 5 bases between them. This CDR3 is built from 13 residues. The CDR3 region is CASSLAGNTEAFF. In DNA, the CDR3 is TGTGCCAGCAGCTTGGCGGGTAACACTGAAGCTTTCTTT.

The V gene is TRBV9, the J gene TRBJ1-2, with 7 nucleotides matching TRBD1. Germline V gives CDR1 SGDLS, CDR2 YYNGEE. The CDR3 contains 15 residues. J gave up 0 bases and V 3 bases, and 5 bases lay outside the gene matches. The CDR3 reads CASSGRDSPNYGYTF. For the CDR3, the DNA is TGTGCCAGCAGCGGCCGGGACAGCCCTAACTATGGCTACACCTTC.

The chain uses TRBV30 and TRBJ2-1; a possible D gene is TRBD2 (7 bases). The CDR3 sequence is 13 residues long. The V gene lost 5 bases and the J gene lost 8 bases, with 16 bases spanning the gap. Germline V gives CDR1 GTSNPN, CDR2 SVGIG (reference sequence). In DNA, the CDR3 is TGTGCCTGGCTAGGGGGAGGGCGGGATGAGCAGTTCTTC. It codes for CAWLGGGRDEQFF.

Written as DNA, the CDR3 is TGTGCCAGCAGTTTCGACAGGGTGACTGAAGCTTTCTTT. It codes for CASSFDRVTEAFF. The chain combines TRBV12-3 or TRBV12-4 with TRBJ1-1; TRBD1 agrees at 7 bases. The CDR3 has 13 amino acids. Unmatched junction bases numbered 3, after V lost 3 bases and J lost 5 bases.

The genes are TRBV19 and TRBJ1-1, with 7 bases identical to TRBD1. Trimming at V came to 5 bases and at J to 5 bases, leaving 5 bases not matched to a gene. Per the germline V gene, CDR1 is LNHDA and CDR2 is SQIVND (reference sequence). This CDR3 is built from 13 residues. The CDR3 here is CASSSHRGTEAFF. In DNA form, the CDR3 reads TGTGCCAGTAGTTCACACAGGGGAACTGAAGCTTTCTTT. Using reference TRBV19 and TRBJ1-1 for the parts outside the CDR3, the full variable domain is DGGITQSPKYLFRKEGQNVTLSCEQNLNHDAMYWYRQDPGQGLRLIYYSQIVNDFQKGDIAEGYSVSREKKESFPLTVTSAQKNPTAFYLCASSSHRGTEAFFGQGTRLTVV.

The V and J genes are TRBV27 and TRBJ2-5, with TRBD2 matching 7 bases. Looked up from germline, CDR1 is MNHEY and CDR2 is SMNVEV (reference sequence). The V gene end was trimmed by 5 bases and the J gene end by 2 bases; junction bases not matched to a gene: 14. CDR3 length equals 17 residues. The CDR3 spells CASSRKGTIFGQETQYF. Here the CDR3 DNA reads TGTGCCAGCAGTCGAAAGGGGACTATCTTCGGTCAAGAGACCCAGTACTTC.

This clone was picked up one time. The chain employs TRBV11-2 and TRBJ2-5; no clear D gene. The CDR3 has 16 amino acids. V lost 1 base, J lost 1 base, and 13 bases lay in between. Looked up from germline, CDR1 is SGHAT and CDR2 is FQNNGV. Written as DNA, the CDR3 is TGTGCCAGCAGCTTAGGGCTCACAGTCCTCCAAGAGACCCAGTACTTC. Encoded protein: CASSLGLTVLQETQYF.

The gene calls are TRBV24-1 and TRBJ1-1; perhaps TRBD1 as D (6 bases). V was clipped by 5 bases and J by 0 bases, with 9 bases between them. Per germline, CDR1 KGHDR and CDR2 SFDVKD. CDR3 length: 14 residues. This chain's CDR3 is CATSVGAMNTEAFF. In DNA, the CDR3 is TGTGCCACCAGTGTGGGGGCGATGAACACTGAAGCTTTCTTT.

The chain carries TRBV3-1 (or the pseudogene TRBV3-2) and TRBJ2-6; perhaps TRBD2 as D (5 bases). Trimming shortened V by 4 bases and J by 0 bases, and 16 bases separated the two germline ends. Germline V CDR1 and CDR2: LGHDT, YNNKEL (reference sequence). The CDR3 totals 18 residues. This CDR3 is CASSPHPPGFSGANVLTF. For the CDR3, the DNA is TGTGCCAGCAGCCCCCACCCCCCGGGGTTCTCTGGGGCCAACGTCCTGACTTTC.

The CDR3: CAWSVRRGGLEKETQYF. The CDR3 region has the DNA TGTGCCTGGAGTGTACGAAGGGGAGGGTTAGAGAAAGAGACCCAGTACTTC. The rearrangement joins TRBV30 to TRBJ2-5; TRBD2 agrees at 7 bases. This CDR3 region has 17 residues. The V and J ends lost 0 bases and 3 bases, in that order; junction bases with no gene match: 13. CDR1 is GTSNPN and CDR2 is SVGIG in the germline V gene (reference sequence).

The chain couples TRBV25-1 to TRBJ2-3; tentative D call: TRBD1 (5 bases). The germline V gene has CDR1 MGHDK and CDR2 SYGVNS. The CDR3 totals 14 residues. With 2 bases removed from V and 6 bases from J, the gap between germline ends came to 12 bases. The CDR3 loop reads CASSEGGAADTQYF. CDR3 nucleotide sequence: TGTGCCAGCAGTGAAGGTGGGGCTGCGGATACGCAGTATTTT.

The V and J genes are TRBV4-1 and TRBJ2-7, with TRBD2 as a possible D gene (7 bases). CDR1 MGHRA and CDR2 YSYEKL come from the germline V gene. Trimming left V 1 base short and J 4 bases short, with 14 bases between. CDR3 size: 15 residues. The CDR3 DNA is TGCGCCAGCAGCCAAGGAATGGCGGGGGCTTACGAGCAGTACTTC. Translating it yields CASSQGMAGAYEQYF.

J is TRBJ2-3 and V is TRBV9, with D uncertain. From germline, CDR1 is SGDLS and CDR2 YYNGEE. This CDR3 spans 12 amino acids. V was pared by 2 bases and J by 4 bases, with 5 bases between. The DNA of the CDR3 is TGTGCCAGCAGCGTCGGAGCAGATACGCAGTATTTT. This encodes CASSVGADTQYF.

The V gene is TRBV4-1, the J gene TRBJ2-3; 7 bases match TRBD1. Unmatched junction bases numbered 8, after V lost 1 base and J lost 4 bases. Per germline, CDR1 MGHRA and CDR2 YSYEKL. This CDR3 comprises 16 residues. DNA for the CDR3: TGCGCCAGCAGCCAAGGTACGGGACAGAACGCAGATACGCAGTATTTT. Translated: CASSQGTGQNADTQYF.